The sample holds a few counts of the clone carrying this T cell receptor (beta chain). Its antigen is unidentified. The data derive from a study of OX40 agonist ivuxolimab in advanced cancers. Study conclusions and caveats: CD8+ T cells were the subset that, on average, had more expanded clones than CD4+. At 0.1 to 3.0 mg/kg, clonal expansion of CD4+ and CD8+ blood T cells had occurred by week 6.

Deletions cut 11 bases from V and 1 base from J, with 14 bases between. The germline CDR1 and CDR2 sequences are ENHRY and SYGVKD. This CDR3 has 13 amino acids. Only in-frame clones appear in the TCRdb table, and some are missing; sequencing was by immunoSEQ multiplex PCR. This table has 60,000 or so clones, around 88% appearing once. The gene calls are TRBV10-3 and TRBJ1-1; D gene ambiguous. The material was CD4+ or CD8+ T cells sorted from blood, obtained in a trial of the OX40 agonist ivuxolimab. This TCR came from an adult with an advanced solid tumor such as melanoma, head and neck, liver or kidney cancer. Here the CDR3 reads CAVAPTRNTEAFF. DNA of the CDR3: TGTGCCGTCGCTCCCACCAGGAACACTGAAGCTTTCTTT.